Listed below are T cell receptor beta chains from one sample, sequenced in a study of regulatory T cells in long-lasting Graves disease. TCRdb passed the multiplex PCR reads through MiXCR, listing each CDR3 protein once. The sample holds 250,000 or so distinct CDR3 sequences, about 17% seen once. The sample was also linked to a second study, of T cells in Graves' hyperthyroidism and ophthalmopathy.

The starting material was peripheral blood mononuclear cells (PBMCs), obtained at new diagnosis, from a patient treated with antithyroid drugs. The receptors derive from a young woman with Graves disease. The CDR3 runs from the conserved cysteine through the conserved F or W. The D gene is left open where the match is weak. The size entry is marked missing in some rows and otherwise reads once, few, many or a size class.

many,13,TRBJ2-7,TRBV20-1,.,CSAAGKNTYEQYF,TGCAGTGCAGCCGGGAAAAACACCTACGAGCAGTACTTC
.,13,TRBJ2-7,TRBV6-2/TRBV6-3,.,CASSAGRGYEQYF,TGTGCCAGCAGTGCTGGACGGGGCTACGAGCAGTACTTC
many,14,TRBJ1-2,TRBV12-3/TRBV12-4,TRBD1,CASIPEGTAYGYTF,TGTGCCAGCATCCCTGAAGGGACAGCCTATGGCTACACCTTC
many,13,TRBJ1-1,TRBV19,.,CASSIRRNTEAFF,TGTGCCAGTAGTATTCGCCGGAACACTGAAGCTTTCTTT
.,13,TRBJ2-7,TRBV20-1,.,CSAGGGASYEQYF,TGCAGTGCTGGAGGCGGGGCCTCCTACGAGCAGTACTTC
many,12,TRBJ2-1,TRBV3-1,.,CASSQLVNEQFF,TGTGCCAGCAGCCAACTGGTGAATGAGCAGTTCTTC
many,14,TRBJ1-1,TRBV13,.,CASSLRYGDSEAFF,TGTGCCAGCAGCTTACGTTACGGTGATAGTGAAGCTTTCTTT
few,18,TRBJ2-1,TRBV20-1,TRBD2,CSARENWAAGDPNNEQFF,TGCAGTGCTAGAGAGAATTGGGCTGCGGGGGACCCTAACAATGAGCAGTTCTTC
many,12,TRBJ1-2,TRBV7-9,.,CASSQKPHGYTF,TGTGCCAGCAGCCAAAAACCCCATGGCTACACCTTC
many,15,TRBJ1-4,TRBV2,.,CASAWTPEISEKLFF,TGTGCCAGCGCCTGGACCCCGGAAATTAGTGAAAAACTGTTTTTT
many,15,TRBJ1-2,TRBV11-2,.,CASSSLKGANYGYTF,TGTGCCAGCAGCTCCCTGAAGGGGGCTAACTATGGCTACACCTTC
.,16,TRBJ2-7,TRBV19,.,CASSSSGLRTTEEQYF,TGTGCCAGTAGTTCTTCCGGGCTTCGAACCACGGAAGAGCAGTACTTC
.,16,TRBJ1-3,TRBV7-9,.,CASSAFPGPAGNTIYF,TGTGCCAGCAGCGCGTTCCCGGGACCGGCGGGAAACACCATATATTTT
many,13,TRBJ1-4,TRBV20-1,.,CSARGVEAEKLFF,TGCAGTGCTCGAGGGGTGGAGGCTGAAAAACTGTTTTTT
.,16,TRBJ2-5,TRBV10-1,TRBD2,CASSESGTSGEETQYF,TGCGCCAGCAGTGAGTCCGGGACTAGCGGGGAAGAGACCCAGTACTTC
many,14,TRBJ1-2,TRBV12-3/TRBV12-4,.,CASSLNKGVYGYTF,TGTGCCAGCAGTTTAAACAAAGGCGTCTATGGCTACACCTTC
many,14,TRBJ1-2,TRBV7-9,TRBD1,CASSLDLRGHGYTF,TGTGCCAGCAGCTTAGACCTCAGGGGGCATGGCTACACCTTC
many,22,TRBJ1-4,TRBV20-1,TRBD1,CSARDLGQGDHPFFATNEKLFF,TGCAGTGCTAGAGATCTGGGACAGGGTGATCACCCCTTCTTTGCAACTAATGAAAAACTGTTTTTT
many,13,TRBJ1-2,TRBV20-1,TRBD1,CSAQDRAGDGYTF,TGCAGTGCTCAGGACAGGGCGGGGGACGGCTACACCTTC
many,13,TRBJ2-1,TRBV20-1,.,CSARDDRYNEQFF,TGCAGTGCTAGGGATGACAGATACAATGAGCAGTTCTTC
many,16,TRBJ1-5,TRBV28,TRBD1,CASSSRQGVDNQPQHF,TGTGCCAGCAGTTCTCGACAGGGGGTCGACAATCAGCCCCAGCATTTT
many,15,TRBJ1-2,TRBV4-1,.,CASSQDLTGARGYTF,TGCGCCAGCAGCCAAGATCTTACGGGGGCGCGGGGCTACACCTTC
.,16,TRBJ1-3,TRBV7-9,.,CASSLEGRRAGNTIYF,TGTGCCAGCAGCTTAGAGGGCAGGCGAGCTGGAAACACCATATATTTT
once,15,TRBJ1-2,TRBV4-2,.,CASSQGSKAPYGYTF,TGTGCCAGCAGCCAAGGGTCAAAAGCCCCCTATGGCTACACCTTC
.,17,TRBJ1-4,TRBV2,TRBD1,CASSESKGAPTNEKLFF,TGTGCCAGCAGTGAATCTAAGGGGGCGCCGACTAATGAAAAACTGTTTTTT
few,14,TRBJ1-4,TRBV5-4,.,CASSLGEEHEKLFF,TGTGCCAGCAGCTTGGGGGAGGAGCATGAAAAACTGTTTTTT
many,15,TRBJ2-7,TRBV13,.,CASSSQWGEAYEQYF,TGTGCCAGCAGTTCACAATGGGGGGAGGCCTACGAGCAGTACTTC
.,14,TRBJ2-7,TRBV7-2,TRBD2,CASSRDYVSYEQYF,TGTGCCAGCAGTCGGGACTACGTTTCCTACGAGCAGTACTTC
many,17,TRBJ2-5,TRBV10-2,TRBD2,CASSESTSGGFQETQYF,TGCGCCAGCAGTGAGTCGACTAGCGGGGGTTTCCAAGAGACCCAGTACTTC
few,16,TRBJ2-1,TRBV19,.,CASSIPPGAGWHEQFF,TGTGCCAGTAGTATCCCCCCCGGCGCAGGGTGGCATGAGCAGTTCTTC
.,11,TRBJ2-7,TRBV25-1,.,CASGGSYEQYF,TGTGCCAGCGGGGGGTCCTACGAGCAGTACTTC
many,12,TRBJ2-1,TRBV7-9,TRBD2,CASSGGVNEQFF,TGTGCCAGCAGCGGGGGGGTTAATGAGCAGTTCTTC
many,17,TRBJ1-5,TRBV20-1,.,CSARPISALASNQPQHF,TGCAGTGCCAGGCCCATTTCGGCTCTGGCAAGCAATCAGCCCCAGCATTTT
many,16,TRBJ2-5,TRBV12-3/TRBV12-4,TRBD2,CASSHRGLAGEETQYF,TGTGCCAGCAGTCACCGGGGACTAGCGGGGGAAGAGACCCAGTACTTC
once,15,TRBJ2-5,TRBV18,.,CASSSGPGTMVTQYF,TGTGCCAGCTCTTCCGGACCGGGTACGATGGTGACCCAGTACTTC
.,18,TRBJ1-5,TRBV7-9,.,CASSLAYTGTIVDQPQHF,TGTGCCAGCAGCTTAGCGTATACCGGGACAATCGTCGATCAGCCCCAGCATTTT
many,17,TRBJ2-1,TRBV11-3,.,CASSLGDSRSSYNEQFF,TGTGCCAGCAGCTTAGGTGACAGCCGTTCAAGCTACAATGAGCAGTTCTTC
.,13,TRBJ1-5,TRBV19,.,CASSMGRNQPQHF,TGTGCCAGTAGTATGGGGAGGAATCAGCCCCAGCATTTT
many,20,TRBJ2-5,TRBV7-6,.,CASSSIGTLRDTLALETQYF,TGTGCCAGCAGCTCTATTGGCACCCTCCGGGACACCCTGGCGTTAGAGACCCAGTACTTC
many,14,TRBJ1-1,TRBV20-1,.,CSARVGGGNTEAFF,TGCAGTGCTAGAGTCGGGGGCGGGAACACTGAAGCTTTCTTT
many,12,TRBJ2-7,TRBV3-1,.,CASSPSSHEQYF,TGTGCCAGCAGCCCTAGCTCCCACGAGCAGTACTTC
many,13,TRBJ1-2,TRBV6-1,.,CASSAYSENGYTF,TGTGCCAGCAGTGCGTACAGCGAGAATGGCTACACCTTC
few,16,TRBJ1-2,TRBV9,TRBD1,CASSVDVDRARYGYAF,TGTGCCAGCAGCGTAGACGTAGACAGGGCCCGCTATGGCTACGCCTTC